Sequencing of this TCR beta chain was carried out in a study of T cell repertoires in ileal Crohn's disease. Note on this clone: Antigen unknown.

Study-wide results and caveats: Compared with CD4 T cells, sorted CD8 cells carried more expanded clones. Compared with non-smokers, active smokers at surgery showed more clonal expansions. Every patient over 26.8% clonality showed endoscopic recurrence.

Sequencing used immunoSEQ multiplex PCR; TCRdb keeps in-frame clones, though not all of them. The top ten clones hold around 12% of a sample with about 4,700 clones, around 80% of them seen once. From germline, CDR1 is SGHVS and CDR2 FQNEAQ. After removal of 5 bases from V and 11 bases from J, the junction contained 8 bases not matched to a gene. The CDR3 totals 13 residues. The rearrangement joins TRBV7-8 to TRBJ1-1, with 10 bases fitting TRBD1. The receptor's source is an adult with Crohn's disease. The material sequenced was ileal tissue. This CDR3 is CASSPGQGLDAFF. DNA for the CDR3: TGTGCCAGCAGCCCGGGACAGGGGCTCGACGCTTTCTTT.